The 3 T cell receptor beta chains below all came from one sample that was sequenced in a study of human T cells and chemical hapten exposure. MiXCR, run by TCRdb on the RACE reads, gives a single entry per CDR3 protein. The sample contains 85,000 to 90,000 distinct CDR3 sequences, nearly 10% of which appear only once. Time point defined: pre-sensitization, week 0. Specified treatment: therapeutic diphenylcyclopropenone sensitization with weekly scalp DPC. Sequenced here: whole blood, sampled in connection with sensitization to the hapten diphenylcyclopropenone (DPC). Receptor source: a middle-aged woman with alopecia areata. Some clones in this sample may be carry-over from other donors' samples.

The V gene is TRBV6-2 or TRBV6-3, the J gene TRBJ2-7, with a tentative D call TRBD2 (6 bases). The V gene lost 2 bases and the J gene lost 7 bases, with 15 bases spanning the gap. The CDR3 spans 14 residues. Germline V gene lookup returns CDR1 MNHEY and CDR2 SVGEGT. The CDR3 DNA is TGTGCCAGCAGTTACGGAGGGGCCAGAGAGGAGCAGTACTTC. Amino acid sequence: CASSYGGAREEQYF.

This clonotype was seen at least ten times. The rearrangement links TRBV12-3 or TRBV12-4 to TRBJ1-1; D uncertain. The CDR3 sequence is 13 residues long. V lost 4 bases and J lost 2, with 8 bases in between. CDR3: CASSSSLNTEAFF. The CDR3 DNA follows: TGTGCCAGCAGTTCGAGCCTAAACACTGAAGCTTTCTTT.

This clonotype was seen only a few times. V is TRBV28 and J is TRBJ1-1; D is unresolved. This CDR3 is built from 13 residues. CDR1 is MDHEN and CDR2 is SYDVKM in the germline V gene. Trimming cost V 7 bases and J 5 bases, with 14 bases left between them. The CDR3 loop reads CASTSQRGTEAFF. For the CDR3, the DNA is TGTGCCAGCACCTCTCAGCGAGGGACTGAAGCTTTCTTT.